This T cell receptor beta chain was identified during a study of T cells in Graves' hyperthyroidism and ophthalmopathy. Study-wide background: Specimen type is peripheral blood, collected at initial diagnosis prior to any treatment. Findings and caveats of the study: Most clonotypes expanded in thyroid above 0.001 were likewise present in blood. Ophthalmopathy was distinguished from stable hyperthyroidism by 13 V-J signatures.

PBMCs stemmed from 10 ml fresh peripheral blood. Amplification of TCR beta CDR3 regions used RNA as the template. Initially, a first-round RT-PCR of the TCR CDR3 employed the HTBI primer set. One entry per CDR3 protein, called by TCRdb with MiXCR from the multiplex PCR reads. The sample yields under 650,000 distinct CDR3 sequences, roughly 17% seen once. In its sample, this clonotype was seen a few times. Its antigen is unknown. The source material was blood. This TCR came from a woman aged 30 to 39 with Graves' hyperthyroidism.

The CDR3 bases are TGCAGTGCTAATCAGGAGCACAAATCCTACGAGCAGTACTTC. Amino acids: CSANQEHKSYEQYF. The J gene is TRBJ2-7, the V gene TRBV20-1; D not resolved. CDR1 and CDR2 (germline): DFQATT, SNEGSKA (reference sequence). With 4 bases removed from V and 1 base from J, the gap between germline ends came to 14 bases. The CDR3 consists of 14 residues.